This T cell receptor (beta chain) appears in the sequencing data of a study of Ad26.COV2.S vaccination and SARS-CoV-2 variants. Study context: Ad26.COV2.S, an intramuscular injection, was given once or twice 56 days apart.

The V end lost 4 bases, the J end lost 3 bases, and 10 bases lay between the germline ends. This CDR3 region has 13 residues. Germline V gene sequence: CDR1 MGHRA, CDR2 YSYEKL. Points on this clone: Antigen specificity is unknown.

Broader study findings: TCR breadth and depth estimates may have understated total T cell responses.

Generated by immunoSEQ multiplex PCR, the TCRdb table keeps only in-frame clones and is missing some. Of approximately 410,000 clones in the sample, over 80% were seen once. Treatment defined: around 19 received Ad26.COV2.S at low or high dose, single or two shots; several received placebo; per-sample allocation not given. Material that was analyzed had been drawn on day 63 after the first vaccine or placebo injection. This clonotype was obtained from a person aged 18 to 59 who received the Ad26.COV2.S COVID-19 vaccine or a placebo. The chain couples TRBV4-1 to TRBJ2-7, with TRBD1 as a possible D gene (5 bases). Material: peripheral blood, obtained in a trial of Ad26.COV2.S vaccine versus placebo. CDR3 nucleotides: TGCGCCAGCAGCCCCCGACAGTTCTACGAGCAGTACTTC. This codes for CASSPRQFYEQYF.